These 18 T cell receptor beta chains were sequenced from one sample in a study of blood T cell repertoires in COVID-19. Assay used: immunoSEQ multiplex PCR; TCRdb lists only in-frame clones, some missing. The data contain roughly 360,000 clones, around nine tenths of them seen just once; the ten biggest clones take up 0.97%. The sequencing sample was made of PBMCs or T cells enriched from blood (not recorded which). The receptors here all came from a woman aged 30 to 39 with acute COVID-19.

V is TRBV4-1 and J is TRBJ1-6; 8 bases fit TRBD1. Germline V gene data show CDR1 as MGHRA and CDR2 as YSYEKL. V shed 4 bases, J shed 3 bases, and the junction held 5 bases outside the gene matches. CDR3 size: 16 residues. In nucleotides, the CDR3 is TGCGCCAGCAGCCTTGGACAGGGTAGCTATAATTCACCCCTCCACTTT. Protein product: CASSLGQGSYNSPLHF.

The chain carries TRBV3-1 (or the pseudogene TRBV3-2) and TRBJ1-4, with 8 nucleotides matching TRBD1. The J segment lost 7 bases and the V segment lost 5 bases, leaving 3 bases of the junction unmatched. Germline CDR1 LGHDT, CDR2 YNNKEL (reference sequence). This CDR3 has 13 residues. The CDR3 spells CASSDRGSEKLFF. CDR3 sequence (DNA): TGTGCCAGCAGCGACAGGGGTTCTGAAAAACTGTTTTTT.

The chain is built from TRBV19 and TRBJ2-2, with TRBD1 matching over 10 bases. J lost 4 bases, V lost 5 bases, and 10 bases had no gene match. Germline V gene sequence: CDR1 LNHDA, CDR2 SQIVND (reference sequence). The CDR3 runs 17 residues. The CDR3 DNA follows: TGTGCCAGTAGTTCGGGACAGGGGAGGTTGAGCACCGGGGAGCTGTTTTTT. Translated: CASSSGQGRLSTGELFF. Full variable domain (missing parts from reference TRBV19 and TRBJ2-2): DGGITQSPKYLFRKEGQNVTLSCEQNLNHDAMYWYRQDPGQGLRLIYYSQIVNDFQKGDIAEGYSVSREKKESFPLTVTSAQKNPTAFYLCASSSGQGRLSTGELFFGEGSRLTVL.

This clone was detected many times. The chain employs TRBV7-6 and TRBJ1-2, with a possible D match to TRBD1 (6 bases). Trimming shortened V by 5 bases and J by 8 bases, and 21 bases separated the two germline ends. CDR3 size: 15 residues. Germline-derived CDR1 and CDR2 are SGHVS and FNYEAQ. DNA of the CDR3: TGTGCCAGCAGCCCATTAACGGGGGGGGCTGGCGGCTACACCTTC. It is translated as CASSPLTGGAGGYTF.

The rearrangement links TRBV7-8 to TRBJ2-3, with 7 bases matching TRBD2. With 1 base clipped from V and 0 bases from J, the junction kept 4 bases outside the gene matches. Germline CDR1 and CDR2: SGHVS and FQNEAQ. The CDR3 is 16 residues long. Written as DNA, the CDR3 is TGTGCCAGCAGCTTAGGGTCAGCGGGGAGCACAGATACGCAGTATTTT. The encoded protein is CASSLGSAGSTDTQYF.

The J gene is TRBJ2-4, the V gene TRBV14, with D perhaps TRBD2 (5 bases). There are 15 residues in the CDR3. Germline V gives CDR1 SGHDN, CDR2 FVKESK. Trimming took 4 bases from V and 7 from J, leaving 17 bases between them. CDR3 in amino acids: CASSPARRGDNIQYF. CDR3 coding DNA: TGTGCCAGCAGCCCTGCCCGACGGGGAGATAACATTCAGTACTTC.

V usage is TRBV15 and J usage is TRBJ1-3; D gene uncertain. Trimming cost V 8 bases and J 1 base, with 6 bases left between them. The CDR3 length is 12 residues. Germline values: CDR1 LNHNV, CDR2 YYDKDF (reference sequence). CDR3 sequence (DNA): TGTGCCACCTCTCGGTCTGGAAACACCATATATTTT. Translated, it gives CATSRSGNTIYF.

Only a few counts were recorded for this clone. The J gene is TRBJ2-7, the V gene TRBV10-3; 9 nucleotides agree with TRBD1. CDR3 length equals 16 residues. Germline V gives CDR1 ENHRY, CDR2 SYGVKD. V was pared by 3 bases and J by 3 bases, with 9 bases of the junction left unmatched. The CDR3: CAISDPKRQGVYEQYF. The DNA of the CDR3 is TGTGCCATCAGTGACCCGAAAAGACAGGGGGTCTACGAGCAGTACTTC.

The chain joins TRBV9 to TRBJ1-6, with TRBD1 identical over 7 bases. The germline CDR1 and CDR2 sequences are SGDLS and YYNGEE. V trimming: 2 bases; J trimming: 11 bases; junction bases outside the gene matches: 7. The CDR3 length is 14 residues. This chain's CDR3 is CASSVPGTDPPLHF. CDR3 DNA sequence: TGTGCCAGCAGCGTCCCGGGGACAGACCCACCCCTCCACTTT.

This chain links TRBV4-1 with TRBJ2-7; a possible D gene is TRBD2 (6 bases). Germline CDR1 is MGHRA and CDR2 is YSYEKL. CDR3 length: 13 amino acids. The V and J ends lost 3 bases and 5 bases respectively, with 11 bases between them. CDR3 protein: CASSQETSNEQYF. CDR3 in DNA: TGCGCCAGCAGCCAGGAGACTAGTAACGAGCAGTACTTC.

The rearrangement joins TRBV7-3 to TRBJ2-2, with a weak D call TRBD1 (6 bases). The germline gives CDR1 SGHTA, CDR2 FQGTGA. The CDR3 has 16 amino acids. Trimming shortened V by 2 bases and J by 4 bases, and 14 bases separated the two germline ends. The CDR3 region is CASSLFQGSATGELFF. CDR3 bases: TGTGCCAGCAGCTTATTTCAGGGGTCGGCCACCGGGGAGCTGTTTTTT.

CDR3 nucleotide sequence: TGTGCCAGCTGCAGGGCCCCCCAGCTTGTCGGGTCGGAGACCCAGTACTTC. Translating it yields CASCRAPQLVGSETQYF. The chain joins TRBV7-9 to TRBJ2-5; tentatively, D is TRBD1 (5 bases). Germline V lookup: CDR1 SEHNR, CDR2 FQNEAQ (reference sequence). CDR3 length equals 17 residues. Trimming took 8 bases from V and 5 from J, leaving 27 bases between them.

The gene calls are TRBV2 and TRBJ1-5; the match to TRBD1 covers 8 bases. This CDR3 has 15 amino acids. The V segment lost 6 bases and the J segment 7 bases; nucleotides outside the gene matches: 11. CDR1 and CDR2 from the germline V gene are SNHLY and FYNNEI. CDR3 loop: CASSWTGPGEQPQHF. CDR3 sequence (DNA): TGTGCCAGCAGCTGGACAGGGCCGGGGGAACAGCCCCAGCATTTT. The variable domain in full, with the rest retrieved from reference TRBV2 and TRBJ1-5, is EPEVTQTPSHQVTQMGQEVILRCVPISNHLYFYWYRQILGQKVEFLVSFYNNEISEKSEIFDDQFSVERPDGSNFTLKIRSTKLEDSAMYFCASSWTGPGEQPQHFGDGTRLSIL.

The table lists this clone with a count of one. The CDR3 sequence is CASSQEGRGWNTEAFF. The DNA of the CDR3 is TGTGCCAGCAGCCAAGAGGGCAGGGGGTGGAACACTGAAGCTTTCTTT. The V and J genes are TRBV4-2 and TRBJ1-1, with 7 bases matching TRBD1. The length of the CDR3 is 16 residues. Germline CDR1 and CDR2: LGHNA and YNFKEQ. V trimming: 0 bases; J trimming: 1 base; junction bases outside the gene matches: 5.

In its sample, this clone was seen once. The chain combines TRBV11-2 with TRBJ1-1; a possible D gene is TRBD1 (6 bases). This CDR3 has 14 residues. The germline gives CDR1 SGHAT, CDR2 FQNNGV. V was cut by 5 bases and J by 5 bases, with 15 bases left in between. The CDR3 DNA reads as TGTGCCAGCAGCACACAGGGCGGGAGTACTGAAGCTTTCTTT. As protein: CASSTQGGSTEAFF.

J is TRBJ2-1 and V is TRBV5-6, with 13 bases fitting TRBD2. The V segment lost 2 bases and the J segment 2 bases; nucleotides outside the gene matches: 4. The CDR3 covers 17 residues. Germline V gives CDR1 SGHDT, CDR2 YYEEEE. The chain's CDR3 is CASSFRLAGGPYNEQFF. The CDR3 bases are TGTGCCAGCAGCTTTAGACTAGCGGGGGGACCCTACAATGAGCAGTTCTTC. Full variable domain (missing parts from reference TRBV5-6 and TRBJ2-1): DAGVTQSPTHLIKTRGQQVTLRCSPKSGHDTVSWYQQALGQGPQFIFQYYEEEERQRGNFPDRFSGHQFPNYSSELNVNALLLGDSALYLCASSFRLAGGPYNEQFFGPGTRLTVL.

This clone was seen a single time. This rearrangement joins TRBV3-1 (or the pseudogene TRBV3-2) to TRBJ2-7, with a possible D match to TRBD1 (6 bases). The CDR3 extends over 14 amino acids. Trimming removed 4 bases at V and 0 bases at J, with 10 bases between. CDR1 is LGHDT, CDR2 YNNKEL, per germline (reference sequence). In DNA form, the CDR3 reads TGTGCCAGCAGCCGGTGGACAGACTCCTACGAGCAGTACTTC. Translated, it gives CASSRWTDSYEQYF.

This sequence joins TRBV29-1 and TRBJ1-1; D gene unclear. V was pared by 8 bases and J by 7 bases, with 14 bases between. The germline V gene encodes CDR1 SQVTM and CDR2 ANQGSEA. The length of the CDR3 is 11 residues. The CDR3 here is CSSTTGYEAFF. The CDR3 region has the DNA TGCAGCTCTACAACGGGGTATGAAGCTTTCTTT.